The rows below give T cell receptor beta chains drawn from one sample of a study of shared clonotypes between healthy human individuals. The data were produced by immunoSEQ multiplex PCR, yet TCRdb's version contains in-frame clones alone and is incomplete. The table lists approximately 2.3 million clones, over 85% of them singletons. The material sequenced was naive CD4+ T cells from PBMCs. These receptors all stem from a man aged 18-30 years in good health. Some clones in this sample may be carry-over from other donors' samples. Each CDR3 is given with its conserved first and last residue. D genes are given only for firm matches. Size values are once, few and many counts, or a class for expanded clones, and some rows have none.

cdr3_nt | cdr3_aa | d_call | clone_size | j_call | v_call
TGTGCCTGGAGTACCCCTCGACTAGCGGGAGGTCGAGATACGCAGTATTTT | CAWSTPRLAGGRDTQYF | TRBD2 | . | TRBJ2-3 | TRBV30
TGTGCCAGCAGACAGGGGGGAGGGAACACTGAAGCTTTCTTT | CASRQGGGNTEAFF | TRBD1 | . | TRBJ1-1 | TRBV7-2
TGTGCCAGCATGGGACGGACAGGGTTGAACACCGGGGAGCTGTTTTTT | CASMGRTGLNTGELFF | TRBD1 | few | TRBJ2-2 | TRBV25-1
TGTGCCAGCAGCTTAGGGGGTGAGGGCTACACCTTC | CASSLGGEGYTF | . | once | TRBJ1-2 | TRBV7-8
TGTGCCAGCAGTCGCTGGGACCTCACAGATACGCAGTATTTT | CASSRWDLTDTQYF | . | . | TRBJ2-3 | TRBV28
TGCAGCGTGGGGAGGACAGGGGACGAGCAGTACTTC | CSVGRTGDEQYF | TRBD1 | . | TRBJ2-7 | TRBV29-1
TGCGCCAGCAGCCAAACAGGGCCAGATACGCAGTATTTT | CASSQTGPDTQYF | . | . | TRBJ2-3 | TRBV5-1
TGCGCCAGCAGCCTAAGCCTGGGGACTAGCGGGAGGCGCCCCTACGAGCAGTACTTC | CASSLSLGTSGRRPYEQYF | TRBD2 | . | TRBJ2-7 | TRBV4-1
TGTGCCAGCAGCTTTGACTCGGCGGGTGAGCAGTTCTTC | CASSFDSAGEQFF | . | . | TRBJ2-1 | TRBV7-6
TGTGCCAGCAGCAACGTAGGGGGCAGACCTTTCTTT | CASSNVGGRPFF | TRBD1 | . | TRBJ1-1 | TRBV28
TGTGCCAGCAGTTCAAGACAGGGTTATGGCTACACCTTC | CASSSRQGYGYTF | TRBD1 | . | TRBJ1-2 | TRBV6-5
TGCGCCAGCAGCCAAGATCCGCGGCTAGCGGGAGTTTCCTACGAGCAGTACTTC | CASSQDPRLAGVSYEQYF | TRBD2 | . | TRBJ2-7 | TRBV4-1
TGTGCCAGCACGGCGCGTGGGGCGGAGACCCAGTACTTC | CASTARGAETQYF | . | . | TRBJ2-5 | TRBV28
TGTGCCAGCAGTTTACACAGGGGGTCGGGATACGAGCAGTACTTC | CASSLHRGSGYEQYF | TRBD1 | . | TRBJ2-7 | TRBV28